These 27 T cell receptor beta chains were all obtained from the same sample, sequenced in a study of shared clonotypes between healthy human individuals. Using immunoSEQ multiplex PCR, the repertoire was profiled, and TCRdb retains in-frame clones only, with some absent. The repertoire holds 1.5 million to 1.9 million clones, with about 98% as singletons. Sequences were obtained from naive CD4+ T cells sorted from blood. The subset: CD45RA+ positively selected. All receptors come from a man aged 30-40 years in good health.

V and J are TRBV7-8 and TRBJ2-1, with 8 bases matching TRBD1. The CDR3 covers 13 residues. Germline values: CDR1 SGHVS, CDR2 FQNEAQ. Trimming removed 4 bases from V and 10 bases from J; junction bases left unmatched: 6. CDR3 amino acids: CASSSPDRGEQFF. The CDR3 DNA is TGTGCCAGCAGCTCCCCAGACAGGGGCGAGCAGTTCTTC.

The DNA for the CDR3 is TGTGCCACCGTTCGGGGGCAGTGGTTTGGCTACACCTTC. This encodes CATVRGQWFGYTF. The rearrangement joins TRBV28 to TRBJ1-2; D might be TRBD1 (6 bases). Germline loops: CDR1 MDHEN, CDR2 SYDVKM. The CDR3 extends over 13 amino acids. V lost 10 bases, J lost 7 bases, and 19 bases lay in between.

This clone was counted a single time. The gene calls are TRBV11-2 and TRBJ2-3; no reliable D call. Germline V gene sequence: CDR1 SGHAT, CDR2 FQNNGV. V lost 3 bases and J lost 1, with 11 bases in between. The CDR3 consists of 15 residues. In DNA form, the CDR3 reads TGTGCCAGCAGCTTTGAAAACGGACGCACAGATACGCAGTATTTT. Protein: CASSFENGRTDTQYF.

V and J are TRBV7-2 and TRBJ2-1, with D hard to call. The CDR3 is 14 amino acids. Germline assignment: CDR1 SGHTA and CDR2 FQGNSA. The ends were cut back, 5 bases at V and 1 base at J, with 9 bases in the middle. The CDR3 reads CASSKGGSYNEQFF. The CDR3 bases are TGTGCCAGCAGCAAAGGTGGGTCCTACAATGAGCAGTTCTTC.

The chain uses TRBV5-1 and TRBJ2-1; 12 bases are a match to TRBD1. Germline CDR1 is SGHRS and CDR2 is YFSETQ. With 3 bases clipped from V and 9 bases from J, the junction kept 4 bases outside the gene matches. The CDR3 contains 14 residues. The CDR3 coding sequence is TGCGCCAGCAGCTCCGGGACAGGGGGCGGTGAGCAGTTCTTC. Its protein is CASSSGTGGGEQFF.

The V call is TRBV27, the J call TRBJ2-3, with 8 bases that match TRBD2. The germline V gene encodes CDR1 MNHEY and CDR2 SMNVEV (reference sequence). CDR3 size: 16 residues. V shed 4 bases, J shed 2 bases, and the junction held 8 bases outside the gene matches. In DNA, the CDR3 is TGTGCCAGCAGTTCCTTAGCGGGATCAATCACAGATACGCAGTATTTT. It yields the protein CASSSLAGSITDTQYF.

Only one count was recorded for this clone. The chain carries TRBV27 and TRBJ2-1; D is undetermined. Deletions cut 5 bases from V and 3 bases from J, with 8 bases between. CDR1 and CDR2 from the germline V gene are MNHEY and SMNVEV (reference sequence). The CDR3 length is 13 residues. CDR3 protein: CASSATGYNEQFF. CDR3 sequence (DNA): TGTGCCAGCAGTGCGACCGGCTACAATGAGCAGTTCTTC.

The chain combines TRBV5-1 with TRBJ2-3; 10 nucleotides align to TRBD2. This CDR3 is 18 amino acids long. V was clipped by 2 bases and J by 0 bases; unmatched bases: 9. Germline CDR1 is SGHRS and CDR2 is YFSETQ. The CDR3 loop reads CASSLGLAGALSTDTQYF. CDR3 in DNA: TGCGCCAGCAGCTTAGGGCTAGCGGGAGCCCTCAGCACAGATACGCAGTATTTT.

CDR3 protein: CASSFMVADTQYF. The CDR3, as DNA: TGCGCCAGCAGCTTTATGGTGGCAGATACGCAGTATTTT. The chain carries TRBV5-1 and TRBJ2-3; the D is unclear. The CDR3 totals 13 residues. V lost 2 bases, J lost 4 bases, and 8 bases lay in between. CDR1 SGHRS and CDR2 YFSETQ come from the germline V gene.

This rearrangement joins TRBV6-1 to TRBJ2-7; D is unresolved. V was pared by 6 bases and J by 5 bases, with 17 bases between. The CDR3 extends over 14 amino acids. The germline V gene encodes CDR1 MNHNS and CDR2 SASEGT. CDR3 coding DNA: TGTGCCAGCAGCCCGGGCTCAAATCGGGACGAGCAGTACTTC. Its translation is CASSPGSNRDEQYF.

The CDR3 coding sequence is TGTGCCATCAGTCGCGACAGGGAGGGTGAGCAGTTCTTC. The encoded protein is CAISRDREGEQFF. The chain combines TRBV10-3 with TRBJ2-1; D assignment may be TRBD1 or TRBD2 (7 bases each). The CDR3 covers 13 residues. The germline V and J ends were trimmed by 5 bases and 9 bases, with 14 bases remaining between them. Germline V gene lookup returns CDR1 ENHRY and CDR2 SYGVKD.

V gene TRBV11-2 combines with J gene TRBJ2-1; TRBD1 matches at 8 bases. Germline CDR1 and CDR2: SGHAT and FQNNGV. The CDR3 is 16 amino acids. Trimming removed 6 bases from V and 4 bases from J; junction bases left unmatched: 11. In DNA form, the CDR3 reads TGTGCCAGCAGACATATCCAGGGGGCCCGATACAATGAGCAGTTCTTC. Translation gives CASRHIQGARYNEQFF.

This clone was observed a single time. The rearrangement uses TRBV7-2 and TRBJ2-1; 8 positions match TRBD1. Germline V gene lookup returns CDR1 SGHTA and CDR2 FQGNSA. The length of the CDR3 is 14 residues. J gave up 4 bases and V 4 bases, and 3 bases lay outside the gene matches. CDR3 sequence (DNA): TGTGCCAGCAGCTCGGACAGGGTGTACAATGAGCAGTTCTTC. Encoded protein: CASSSDRVYNEQFF.

This clone is a singleton in its sample. This chain connects TRBV5-6 to TRBJ1-5; D not resolved. Germline loops: CDR1 SGHDT, CDR2 YYEEEE. The germline V and J ends were trimmed by 4 bases and 4 bases, with 12 bases remaining between them. The CDR3 sequence is 14 residues long. The CDR3 DNA follows: TGTGCCAGCAGCCAAACCCTTTCAAATCAGCCCCAGCATTTT. It codes for CASSQTLSNQPQHF.

The rearrangement uses TRBV7-9 and TRBJ1-4, with a possible D match to TRBD1 (5 bases). This CDR3 comprises 15 residues. Germline CDR1 reads SEHNR; CDR2 reads FQNEAQ (reference sequence). Trimming took 5 bases from V and 0 from J, leaving 10 bases between them. The CDR3 DNA reads as TGTGCCAGCAGCCTACCCAGGGCAACTAATGAAAAACTGTTTTTT. It translates to CASSLPRATNEKLFF.

The genes are TRBV18 and TRBJ2-1, with a possible D match to TRBD2 (5 bases). Germline CDR1 and CDR2: KGHSH and LQKENI. The CDR3 is made up of 16 amino acids. Trimming took off 3 bases at V and 2 bases at J, with 14 bases between the two ends. CDR3 sequence (DNA): TGTGCCAGCTCACCTTTGGGGAGTGCAGCCTACAATGAGCAGTTCTTC. Encoded protein: CASSPLGSAAYNEQFF.

V gene TRBV7-2 combines with J gene TRBJ1-5; D unclear. The CDR3 contains 15 residues. V lost 3 bases, J lost 0 bases, and 9 bases lay in between. CDR1 and CDR2 (germline): SGHTA, FQGNSA. The CDR3 DNA sequence: TGTGCCAGCAGCTTTAGGGAGGATAGCAATCAGCCCCAGCATTTT. Translated: CASSFREDSNQPQHF.

The CDR3 bases are TGCGCCAGCAGTAATCAAGGTAGTAGCCAAGCGGTCTATGAGCAGTTCTTC. It translates to CASSNQGSSQAVYEQFF. The chain uses TRBV10-1 and TRBJ2-1, with D maybe TRBD2 (5 bases). Germline-derived CDR1 and CDR2 are WNHNN and SYGVQD (reference sequence). The CDR3 is 17 residues long. V dropped 5 bases and J dropped 8 bases, with 25 bases sitting between them.

V gene TRBV7-7 combines with J gene TRBJ2-5; 9 nucleotides match TRBD1. V shed 5 bases, J shed 4 bases, and the junction held 5 bases outside the gene matches. This CDR3 spans 14 amino acids. Germline-derived CDR1 and CDR2 are SSHAT and FNYEAQ (reference sequence). The CDR3 region is CASSRAGQGETQYF. In DNA form, the CDR3 reads TGTGCCAGCAGCCGGGCGGGACAGGGAGAGACCCAGTACTTC.

This clone was detected only once. This could be a read error, since a much larger clone is one nucleotide away. The rearrangement links TRBV11-1 to TRBJ2-5; D unclear. CDR1 SGHAT and CDR2 FQDESV come from the germline V gene (reference sequence). V gave up 1 base and J gave up 5 bases, with 2 bases separating them. The CDR3 runs to 11 residues. The CDR3 DNA reads as TGTGCCAGCAGCTTAGGGGAGACCCAGTACTTC. It yields the protein CASSLGETQYF.

In DNA form, the CDR3 reads TGTGCCAGCAGTTTTGCAGACACCGGGGAGCTGTTTTTT. Translation: CASSFADTGELFF. The chain is built from TRBV6-4 and TRBJ2-2, with no clear D. The germline gives CDR1 MRHNA, CDR2 SNTAGT. The V gene lost 5 bases and the J gene lost 3 bases, with 7 bases spanning the gap. CDR3 length equals 13 residues.

The chain combines TRBV14 with TRBJ2-1, with 14 bases identical to TRBD2. V gave up 3 bases and J gave up 3 bases; unmatched junction bases: 10. Germline values: CDR1 SGHDN, CDR2 FVKESK. The CDR3 covers 19 residues. The CDR3 protein is CASSHHRGGTSGSYNEQFF. CDR3 nucleotides: TGTGCCAGCAGCCACCACAGGGGGGGGACTAGCGGGAGCTACAATGAGCAGTTCTTC.

The rearrangement uses TRBV6-1 and TRBJ1-5; 7 bases match TRBD1. This CDR3 is built from 14 residues. From germline, CDR1 is MNHNS and CDR2 SASEGT. J gave up 5 bases and V 7 bases, and 8 bases lay outside the gene matches. In DNA form, the CDR3 reads TGTGCCAGCACCCGGGACAGCTTGTATCAGCCCCAGCATTTT. Translated, it gives CASTRDSLYQPQHF.

The chain combines TRBV5-6 with TRBJ1-1, with D maybe TRBD1 (5 bases). The CDR3 is made up of 15 amino acids. Trimming cost V 4 bases and J 1 base, with 14 bases left between them. Germline assignment: CDR1 SGHDT and CDR2 YYEEEE. For the CDR3, the DNA is TGTGCCAGCAGCCCGCTGCCGGGGCGGAACACTGAAGCTTTCTTT. Protein: CASSPLPGRNTEAFF.

The chain uses TRBV5-8 and TRBJ2-7; no definite D call. CDR1 SGHTS and CDR2 YDEGEE come from the germline V gene. V was shortened by 4 bases and J by 7 bases, with 21 bases between the two germline ends. CDR3 length equals 15 residues. CDR3 loop: CASSPRTTNNLEQYF. The CDR3 DNA follows: TGTGCCAGCAGCCCAAGAACAACCAACAATTTGGAGCAGTACTTC.

V usage is TRBV13 and J usage is TRBJ2-7; the match to TRBD1 covers 9 bases. Germline-derived CDR1 and CDR2 are PRHDT and FYEKMQ (reference sequence). This CDR3 contains 16 residues. V lost 4 bases to trimming and J lost 2 bases; unmatched junction nucleotides: 9. CDR3 DNA: TGTGCCAGCAGCTCAAGAGGGGACAGGGCAACCTACGAGCAGTACTTC. This gives the protein CASSSRGDRATYEQYF.

The V call is TRBV10-1, the J call TRBJ2-2, with D unresolved. Germline loops: CDR1 WNHNN, CDR2 SYGVQD (reference sequence). With 5 bases removed from V and 5 bases from J, the gap between germline ends came to 6 bases. This CDR3 has 12 amino acids. CDR3 amino acids: CASSKGTGELFF. The CDR3 DNA is TGCGCCAGCAGTAAAGGGACCGGGGAGCTGTTTTTT.